This TCR beta chain derives from a study of T cells after yellow fever vaccination. This CDR3 region has 16 residues. Germline V CDR1 and CDR2: SSHAT, FNYEAQ (reference sequence). TCRdb used MiXCR to reprocess the 5' RACE reads, holding one entry per CDR3 protein. The sample yields hundreds of thousands of distinct CDR3 sequences, 12% seen once. This clonotype was detected only a few times. The antigen is not known. One end of the junction varies from germline; a read error may be responsible. Overall study results and limits: Most primary-vaccination clones recurred post-booster (around 95% CD4, roughly 87% CD8). Though it reached lower strength, the secondary response hit its peak faster, day 5 versus 15. Sorted repertoires could include abundant contaminating clonotypes from bulk cells.

The chain employs TRBV7-7 and TRBJ2-3; D possibly uses TRBD1 or TRBD2 (6 bases each). Sequences were derived from CD4+ T cells sorted from PBMCs, sampled 15 days after the yellow fever booster vaccination. The sequence derives from a man younger than 35 who received the YFV17D yellow fever vaccine. CDR3 amino acids: CASSLDGGKGADTQYF. Written as DNA, the CDR3 is TGTGCTAGCAGCTTAGACGGAGGGAAGGGGGCAGATACGCAGTATTTT.